These 18 T cell receptor beta chains share one sample of origin, sequenced in a study of blood T cell repertoires in COVID-19. The data were produced by immunoSEQ multiplex PCR, yet TCRdb's version contains in-frame clones alone and is incomplete. Among roughly 140,000 clones listed, about 86% were seen once. Sequencing used peripheral blood. The receptors stem from a human donor in a cohort sampled during active COVID-19.

This clone was counted a few times. This chain links TRBV19 with TRBJ2-3; D unresolved. CDR3 length: 14 residues. Trimming cost V 5 bases and J 4 bases, with 13 bases left between them. Germline loops: CDR1 LNHDA, CDR2 SQIVND (reference sequence). CDR3 loop: CASSLALLSDTQYF. The DNA of the CDR3 is TGTGCCAGTAGTTTAGCCCTGCTATCAGATACGCAGTATTTT.

The genes are TRBV9 and TRBJ2-7; 9 bases line up with TRBD1. With 0 bases clipped from V and 3 bases from J, the junction kept 1 base outside the gene matches. Germline CDR1 and CDR2: SGDLS and YYNGEE. The CDR3 consists of 14 residues. The CDR3: CASSVEGQGYEQYF. In DNA form, the CDR3 reads TGTGCCAGCAGCGTAGAGGGACAGGGCTACGAGCAGTACTTC.

V usage is TRBV2 and J usage is TRBJ2-7; a weak D match, TRBD2 (5 bases). The V end lost 7 bases, the J end lost 3 bases, and 19 bases lay between the germline ends. The CDR3 loop spans 15 amino acids. The germline V gene has CDR1 SNHLY and CDR2 FYNNEI. The DNA of the CDR3 is TGTGCCAGCAAGGGTACTGGACTCAGCTTCTACGAGCAGTACTTC. Protein sequence: CASKGTGLSFYEQYF.

V gene TRBV3-1 (or the pseudogene TRBV3-2) combines with J gene TRBJ2-5; 9 bases agree with TRBD1. Germline lookup yields CDR1 LGHDT and CDR2 YNNKEL (reference sequence). This CDR3 spans 16 amino acids. V gave up 5 bases and J gave up 2 bases; unmatched junction bases: 9. Here the CDR3 reads CASSKADRGYQETQYF. The CDR3 bases are TGTGCCAGCAGCAAAGCGGACAGGGGATATCAAGAGACCCAGTACTTC.

The chain links TRBV6-2 or TRBV6-3 to TRBJ2-5; D gene uncertain. Trimming cost V 0 bases and J 1 base, with 12 bases left between them. The germline gives CDR1 MNHEY, CDR2 SVGEGT. This CDR3 contains 16 residues. Here the CDR3 reads CASSYSNPEPQETQYF. The CDR3 nucleotides are TGTGCCAGCAGTTACTCGAACCCAGAACCCCAAGAGACCCAGTACTTC.

The CDR3 DNA sequence: TGCAGTGGCAGACAGGACCGGGAGCAGTACTTC. Its protein product is CSGRQDREQYF. The genes are TRBV20-1 and TRBJ2-7; a possible D gene is TRBD1 (6 bases). This CDR3 has 11 residues. The germline V gene encodes CDR1 DFQATT and CDR2 SNEGSKA (reference sequence). V was shortened by 7 bases and J by 7 bases, with 14 bases between the two germline ends.

This clone has a handful of counts. The chain carries TRBV5-1 and TRBJ1-6; D uncertain. The CDR3 spans 16 residues. Germline lookup yields CDR1 SGHRS and CDR2 YFSETQ. V lost 1 base to trimming and J lost 8 bases, with 16 bases between them. The CDR3 coding sequence is TGCGCCAGCAGCTTGATAACCCCCAGTTTGGATTCACCCCTCCACTTT. It is translated as CASSLITPSLDSPLHF.

The chain couples TRBV6-5 to TRBJ1-5, with D tentatively TRBD1 (6 bases). CDR3 length: 15 residues. V was cut by 6 bases and J by 2 bases, with 14 bases left in between. From germline, CDR1 is MNHEY and CDR2 SVGAGI. In DNA, the CDR3 is TGTGCCAGCAGCTTTTCGGACAGCCGCAATCAGCCCCAGCATTTT. As protein: CASSFSDSRNQPQHF.

The chain couples TRBV28 to TRBJ2-7; 13 bases fit TRBD2. Germline-derived CDR1 and CDR2 are MDHEN and SYDVKM. CDR3 length: 19 residues. Unmatched junction bases numbered 13, after V lost 3 bases and J lost 2 bases. CDR3 in amino acids: CASSFSLAGGPELAYEQYF. The CDR3 DNA follows: TGTGCCAGCAGTTTTTCACTAGCGGGAGGGCCCGAGCTGGCCTACGAGCAGTACTTC.

The chain employs TRBV4-2 and TRBJ2-2; 7 bases align to TRBD1. The CDR3 consists of 17 residues. Looked up from germline, CDR1 is LGHNA and CDR2 is YNFKEQ. V lost 1 base to trimming and J lost 5 bases; unmatched junction nucleotides: 10. The CDR3 spells CASSQVGAGGRTGELFF. CDR3 coding DNA: TGTGCCAGCAGCCAAGTCGGGGCAGGGGGTCGTACCGGGGAGCTGTTTTTT.

V and J are TRBV28 and TRBJ1-1, with D uncertain. Germline V gene sequence: CDR1 MDHEN, CDR2 SYDVKM. CDR3 size: 14 residues. Trimming took off 6 bases at V and 2 bases at J, with 13 bases between the two ends. The CDR3 is CASSSRGANTEAFF. In DNA, the CDR3 is TGTGCCAGCAGCTCCCGAGGAGCAAACACTGAAGCTTTCTTT.

This rearrangement joins TRBV6-4 to TRBJ2-2, with TRBD2 identical over 7 bases. V dropped 5 bases and J dropped 4; count of bases not matched to a gene: 4. Germline loops: CDR1 MRHNA, CDR2 SNTAGT. There are 14 residues in the CDR3. This CDR3 reads CASSNTGGTGELFF. The CDR3 coding sequence is TGTGCCAGCAGTAACACGGGGGGCACCGGGGAGCTGTTTTTT.

J is TRBJ1-5 and V is TRBV6-2 or TRBV6-3; 8 bases agree with TRBD1. Germline assignment: CDR1 MNHEY and CDR2 SVGEGT. After removal of 6 bases from V and 2 bases from J, the junction contained 12 bases not matched to a gene. This CDR3 has 17 amino acids. The CDR3: CASSPGQGRRGNQPQHF. The CDR3 coding sequence is TGTGCCAGCAGCCCCGGACAGGGCAGAAGGGGCAATCAGCCCCAGCATTTT.

V and J are TRBV5-1 and TRBJ2-1, with no clear D. The CDR3 sequence is 13 residues long. Germline assignment: CDR1 SGHRS and CDR2 YFSETQ. V was clipped by 5 bases and J by 6 bases, with 12 bases between them. DNA for the CDR3: TGCGCCAGCAGTTCCGTCTTCGGCAATGAGCAGTTCTTC. Its protein is CASSSVFGNEQFF.

In its sample, this clone was seen a few times. The J gene is TRBJ2-3, the V gene TRBV7-2; 9 nucleotides align to TRBD2. The CDR3 length is 15 residues. Germline V gives CDR1 SGHTA, CDR2 FQGNSA. With V trimmed by 8 bases and J by 1 base, 7 bases remained unmatched. The CDR3 reads CASAGGVSRTDTQYF. Written as DNA, the CDR3 is TGTGCCAGCGCGGGAGGGGTATCACGCACAGATACGCAGTATTTT.

This clone was seen more than once but under ten times. V is TRBV28 and J is TRBJ2-7; 8 bases fit TRBD2. This CDR3 spans 15 amino acids. The V segment lost 5 bases and the J segment 1 base; nucleotides outside the gene matches: 7. Germline CDR1 reads MDHEN; CDR2 reads SYDVKM. CDR3 nucleotide sequence: TGTGCCAGCAGTCCAAGCGGGAGTCGGTCCTACGAGCAGTACTTC. Protein: CASSPSGSRSYEQYF.

V and J are TRBV14 and TRBJ2-7; D is unclear. Germline-derived CDR1 and CDR2 are SGHDN and FVKESK. The V and J ends lost 1 base and 6 bases respectively, with 7 bases between them. The CDR3 has 12 residues. The CDR3 spells CASSQVVGEQYF. Written as DNA, the CDR3 is TGTGCCAGCAGCCAAGTGGTCGGCGAGCAGTACTTC.

This clone showed up just a few times. The chain combines TRBV5-4 with TRBJ1-2; TRBD1 aligns across 7 bases. The ends lost 4 bases at V and 4 bases at J; junction bases unmatched: 4. Germline CDR1 and CDR2: SGHNT and YYREEE (reference sequence). The CDR3 contains 13 residues. This CDR3 reads CASSTDRAYGYTF. CDR3 sequence (DNA): TGTGCCAGCAGCACCGACAGGGCCTATGGCTACACCTTC.